The rows below give T cell receptor beta chains drawn from one sample of a study of response to subunit inactivated influenza vaccine. A single record per CDR3 protein comes from TCRdb applying MiXCR to the RT-PCR reads. Of roughly 760,000 distinct CDR3 sequences listed, around 20% were seen once; the top ten hold roughly 10%. This material consisted of PBMCs from blood, taken 4 to 6 days after vaccination. The receptors derive from a man aged 45 to 65 who received an inactivated influenza vaccine. The CDR3 runs from the conserved cysteine through the conserved F or W. D genes are given only for firm matches. Size tells how often a clone was seen (once, few, many) or the class of an expanded clone, and some rows leave it out.

D gene | J gene | clone size | V gene | CDR3 protein | CDR3 DNA
TRBD1 | TRBJ2-7 | few | TRBV30 | CAWSVRQGAYEQYF | TGTGCCTGGAGTGTACGGCAGGGGGCCTACGAGCAGTACTTC
TRBD1 | TRBJ1-2 | . | TRBV7-2 | CASSFLRGHYTF | TGTGCCAGCAGCTTCCTCAGGGGGCACTACACCTTC
TRBD1 | TRBJ1-3 | once | TRBV10-3 | CAISEPGTGSGNTIYF | TGTGCCATCAGTGAGCCCGGGACAGGTTCTGGAAACACCATATATTTT
. | TRBJ2-2 | few | TRBV7-2 | CASSPARGDTGELFF | TGTGCCAGCAGCCCGGCCCGGGGAGACACCGGGGAGCTGTTTTTT
. | TRBJ1-6 | many | TRBV30 | CAWKLNNSPLHF | TGTGCCTGGAAGCTGAATAATTCACCCCTCCACTTT
. | TRBJ2-1 | . | TRBV9 | CASGPGDSYNEQFF | TGTGCCAGTGGCCCGGGGGACAGCTACAATGAGCAGTTCTTC
. | TRBJ2-5 | . | TRBV7-9 | CASSTDREYQETQYF | TGTGCCAGCAGCACCGACAGAGAGTACCAAGAGACCCAGTACTTC
. | TRBJ1-1 | . | TRBV5-1 | CASSLDGVNTEAFF | TGCGCCAGCAGCTTGGACGGGGTGAACACTGAAGCTTTCTTT
TRBD2 | TRBJ2-3 | . | TRBV20-1 | CSASPRGAGAFTDTQYF | TGCAGTGCTAGTCCCCGCGGAGCGGGGGCTTTCACAGATACGCAGTATTTT
. | TRBJ1-5 | many | TRBV20-1 | CSARDSYSNQPQHF | TGCAGTGCTAGAGACAGTTATAGCAATCAGCCCCAGCATTTT
TRBD2 | TRBJ2-1 | few | TRBV7-9 | CASSLGRGRSYNEQFF | TGTGCCAGCAGCTTGGGGAGGGGCCGCTCCTACAATGAGCAGTTCTTC
. | TRBJ2-7 | . | TRBV20-1 | CSARVPSPYEQYF | TGCAGTGCTAGAGTCCCGTCTCCCTACGAGCAGTACTTC
. | TRBJ2-2 | . | TRBV4-2 | CASSQERLAIGELFF | TGTGCCAGCAGCCAAGAGAGGCTAGCTATCGGGGAGCTGTTTTTT
. | TRBJ2-7 | few | TRBV27 | CASSLSGESYEQYF | TGTGCCAGCAGTTTATCTGGGGAATCTTACGAGCAGTACTTC
TRBD2 | TRBJ2-5 | once | TRBV4-2 | CASSHAGTSGQETQYF | TGTGCCAGCAGCCATGCCGGGACTAGCGGCCAAGAGACCCAGTACTTC
. | TRBJ1-1 | . | TRBV29-1 | CSVSGRTNTEAFF | TGCAGCGTCTCGGGACGGACGAACACTGAAGCTTTCTTT
TRBD1 | TRBJ2-7 | few | TRBV7-9 | CASSVTGIYEQYF | TGTGCCAGCAGCGTGACAGGGATTTACGAGCAGTACTTC
. | TRBJ2-7 | few | TRBV6-2/TRBV6-3 | CASNYGGPSSYEQYF | TGTGCCAGCAACTATGGTGGTCCCAGCTCCTACGAGCAGTACTTC
TRBD2 | TRBJ2-7 | . | TRBV3-1 | CASRRGTSSYEQYF | TGTGCCAGCAGGAGGGGGACTAGCTCCTACGAGCAGTACTTC
. | TRBJ2-5 | . | TRBV12-3/TRBV12-4 | CASSFSGRTRETQYF | TGTGCCAGCAGTTTTTCCGGGAGAACACGGGAGACCCAGTACTTC
. | TRBJ2-2 | . | TRBV7-2 | CASSRVRVAGELFF | TGTGCCAGCAGCCGGGTTCGGGTGGCCGGGGAGCTGTTTTTT
. | TRBJ1-1 | . | TRBV28 | CASSLWRYPMNTEAFF | TGTGCCAGCAGTTTATGGAGGTACCCCATGAACACTGAAGCTTTCTTT
TRBD1 | TRBJ2-7 | . | TRBV28 | CASSSTGTGASYEQYF | TGTGCCAGCAGTTCCACCGGGACAGGGGCCTCCTACGAGCAGTACTTC
. | TRBJ2-7 | . | TRBV6-2/TRBV6-3 | CASSSGTDTEQYF | TGTGCCAGCAGTTCCGGGACTGACACCGAGCAGTACTTC
. | TRBJ1-1 | . | TRBV24-1 | CATLRALGADTEAFF | TGTGCCACCTTAAGGGCATTGGGGGCCGACACTGAAGCTTTCTTT
TRBD1 | TRBJ2-1 | . | TRBV3-1 | CASSPGTGGLNEQFF | TGTGCCAGCAGCCCCGGGACAGGGGGACTGAATGAGCAGTTCTTC
. | TRBJ2-6 | . | TRBV7-2 | CASDRGGRSGANVLTF | TGTGCCAGCGACAGGGGAGGGAGGTCTGGGGCCAACGTCCTGACTTTC
. | TRBJ2-3 | once | TRBV20-1 | CSARGGPRSQTQYF | TGCAGTGCTAGAGGCGGCCCACGGAGTCAGACGCAGTATTTT
. | TRBJ2-5 | . | TRBV15 | CATSPSQPQETQYF | TGTGCCACCAGCCCGTCACAACCCCAAGAGACCCAGTACTTC
. | TRBJ2-1 | . | TRBV12-3/TRBV12-4 | CASSLLAGGRAYNEQFF | TGTGCCAGCAGTTTACTGGCAGGGGGGCGGGCCTACAATGAGCAGTTCTTC
TRBD1 | TRBJ1-1 | few | TRBV12-3/TRBV12-4 | CASSQGGGVLNTEAFF | TGTGCCAGCAGTCAGGGAGGGGGCGTGTTGAACACTGAAGCTTTCTTT
. | TRBJ1-4 | . | TRBV5-1 | CASSLDMYGEKLFF | TGCGCCAGCAGCCTTGATATGTACGGGGAAAAACTGTTTTTT
. | TRBJ2-2 | . | TRBV5-1 | CASSLRHSFRGTPNTGELFF | TGCGCCAGCAGCCTCCGTCATTCTTTTCGGGGGACCCCGAACACCGGGGAGCTGTTTTTT
TRBD2 | TRBJ2-3 | . | TRBV6-2/TRBV6-3 | CASSYSPPGGHTRRTDTQYF | TGTGCCAGCAGTTACTCACCCCCGGGGGGTCATACCCGACGCACAGATACGCAGTATTTT
. | TRBJ2-1 | many | TRBV5-5 | CASFKGGLSYNEQFF | TGTGCCAGCTTTAAAGGGGGTCTCTCCTACAATGAGCAGTTCTTC
TRBD1 | TRBJ1-6 | few | TRBV4-3 | CASSQLDRVANSPLHF | TGCGCCAGCAGCCAACTGGACAGGGTCGCTAATTCACCCCTCCACTTT
. | TRBJ1-1 | . | TRBV5-6 | CASRLLTGGNTEAFF | TGTGCCAGCAGGCTCCTTACCGGGGGGAACACTGAAGCTTTCTTT
TRBD1 | TRBJ2-7 | . | TRBV12-5 | CASGLGQIFEQYF | TGTGCTAGTGGCTTGGGACAGATCTTCGAGCAGTACTTC
. | TRBJ2-7 | few | TRBV12-3/TRBV12-4 | CASSPGPRAYEQYF | TGTGCCAGCAGCCCAGGCCCAAGAGCCTACGAGCAGTACTTC
TRBD2 | TRBJ2-2 | few | TRBV6-1 | CASSQQYSGGAGNTGELFF | TGTGCCAGCAGTCAACAATATAGCGGGGGGGCCGGAAACACCGGGGAGCTGTTTTTT
. | TRBJ1-1 | few | TRBV28 | CASSSPGFGAFF | TGTGCCAGCAGTTCCCCAGGGTTCGGAGCTTTCTTT
. | TRBJ1-2 | . | TRBV7-8 | CASSHDGPGYGYTF | TGTGCCAGCAGCCACGATGGGCCGGGCTATGGCTACACCTTC
. | TRBJ2-1 | few | TRBV7-2 | CASSLDSPRGFF | TGTGCCAGCAGCTTAGATAGCCCCCGGGGGTTCTTC
TRBD1 | TRBJ1-4 | few | TRBV27 | CASGRPGTANEKLFF | TGTGCCAGCGGACGACCCGGGACAGCTAATGAAAAACTGTTTTTT
. | TRBJ2-6 | . | TRBV4-1 | CASSHRSRYSGANVLTF | TGCGCCAGCAGCCATAGATCCCGGTACTCTGGGGCCAACGTCCTGACTTTC
TRBD2 | TRBJ2-7 | . | TRBV20-1 | CSAREGTRRGEQYF | TGCAGTGCTAGAGAGGGGACTAGACGGGGCGAGCAGTACTTC
TRBD1 | TRBJ2-4 | . | TRBV6-1 | CASSFDRGWGNIQYF | TGTGCCAGCAGCTTCGACAGGGGATGGGGAAACATTCAGTACTTC
TRBD2 | TRBJ2-3 | many | TRBV20-1 | CRRGSASGGTDTQYF | TGCAGGAGGGGCTCCGCTAGCGGGGGCACAGATACGCAGTATTTT
. | TRBJ1-1 | . | TRBV3-1 | CASSQLRRDTEAFF | TGTGCCAGCAGCCAACTGCGCCGAGACACTGAAGCTTTCTTT
TRBD2 | TRBJ2-1 | . | TRBV7-2 | CASSSRLAGDVYNEQFF | TGTGCCAGCAGCTCGAGACTAGCGGGGGATGTCTACAATGAGCAGTTCTTC
. | TRBJ2-3 | . | TRBV4-3 | CASSQTGKDTDTQYF | TGCGCCAGCAGCCAAACTGGGAAAGACACAGATACGCAGTATTTT
. | TRBJ2-3 | . | TRBV4-3 | CASSQDLQTDTQYF | TGCGCCAGCAGCCAAGACTTGCAGACAGATACGCAGTATTTT
TRBD2 | TRBJ2-2 | . | TRBV25-1 | CASSDPAGGTGELFF | TGTGCCAGCAGTGATCCAGCGGGGGGCACCGGGGAGCTGTTTTTT
. | TRBJ1-2 | few | TRBV20-1 | CSARAGTNYGYTF | TGCAGTGCTAGAGCGGGGACTAACTATGGCTACACCTTC
TRBD1 | TRBJ2-1 | few | TRBV24-1 | CATSDLAGTGYYNEQFF | TGTGCCACCAGTGATTTGGCCGGGACAGGGTACTACAATGAGCAGTTCTTC